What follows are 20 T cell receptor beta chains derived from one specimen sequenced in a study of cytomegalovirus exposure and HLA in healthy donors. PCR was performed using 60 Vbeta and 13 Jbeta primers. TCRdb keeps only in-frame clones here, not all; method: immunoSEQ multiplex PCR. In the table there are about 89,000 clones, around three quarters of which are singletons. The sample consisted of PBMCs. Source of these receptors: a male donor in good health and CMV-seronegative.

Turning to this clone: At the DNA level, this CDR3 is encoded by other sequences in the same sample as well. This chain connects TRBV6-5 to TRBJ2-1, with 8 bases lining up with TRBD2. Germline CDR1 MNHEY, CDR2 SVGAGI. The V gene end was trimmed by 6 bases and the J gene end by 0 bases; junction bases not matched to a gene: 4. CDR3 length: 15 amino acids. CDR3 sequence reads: CASSPSGSSYNEQFF. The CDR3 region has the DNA TGTGCCAGCAGCCCGAGCGGGAGCTCCTACAATGAGCAGTTCTTC.

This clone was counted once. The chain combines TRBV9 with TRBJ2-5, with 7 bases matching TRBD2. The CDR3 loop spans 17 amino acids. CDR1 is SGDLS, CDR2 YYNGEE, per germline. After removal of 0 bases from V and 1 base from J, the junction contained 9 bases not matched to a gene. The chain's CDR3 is CASSVGRTGGSQETQYF. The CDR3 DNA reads TGTGCCAGCAGCGTAGGGAGGACGGGAGGTTCCCAAGAGACCCAGTACTTC.

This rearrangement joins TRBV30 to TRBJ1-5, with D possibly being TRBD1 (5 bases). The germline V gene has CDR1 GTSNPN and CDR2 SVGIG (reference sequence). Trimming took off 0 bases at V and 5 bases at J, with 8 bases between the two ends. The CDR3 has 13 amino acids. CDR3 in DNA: TGTGCCTGGAGTGTCCAGGGCTATCAGCCCCAGCATTTT. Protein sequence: CAWSVQGYQPQHF.

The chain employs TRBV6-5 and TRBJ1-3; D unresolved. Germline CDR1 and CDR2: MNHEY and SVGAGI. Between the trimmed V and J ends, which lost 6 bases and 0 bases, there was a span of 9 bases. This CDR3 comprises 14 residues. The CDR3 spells CASRRTDSGNTIYF. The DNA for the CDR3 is TGTGCCAGCAGACGAACAGACTCTGGAAACACCATATATTTT.

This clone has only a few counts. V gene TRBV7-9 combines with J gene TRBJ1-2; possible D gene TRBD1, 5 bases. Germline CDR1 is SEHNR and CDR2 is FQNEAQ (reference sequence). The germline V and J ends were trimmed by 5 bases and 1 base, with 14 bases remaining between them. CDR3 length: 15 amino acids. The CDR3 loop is CASSPMGGDNYGYTF. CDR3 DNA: TGTGCCAGCAGCCCGATGGGGGGGGATAACTATGGCTACACCTTC.

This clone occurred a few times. CDR3 region: CASSLYQGNTEAFF. The CDR3 nucleotides read TGTGCCAGCAGCTTGTACCAGGGTAACACTGAAGCTTTCTTT. The chain carries TRBV5-8 and TRBJ1-1; D is perhaps TRBD1 (5 bases). The CDR3 contains 14 residues. Germline V gives CDR1 SGHTS, CDR2 YDEGEE. The V end was cut by 1 base, the J end by 2 bases, with 9 bases between.

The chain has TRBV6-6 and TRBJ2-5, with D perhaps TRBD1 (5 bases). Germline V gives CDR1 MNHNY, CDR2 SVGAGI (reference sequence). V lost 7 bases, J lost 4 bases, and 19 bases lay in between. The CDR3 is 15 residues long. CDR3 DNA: TGTGCCAGCACCGATCAGGGAAAGTTAACAGAGACCCAGTACTTC. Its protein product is CASTDQGKLTETQYF.

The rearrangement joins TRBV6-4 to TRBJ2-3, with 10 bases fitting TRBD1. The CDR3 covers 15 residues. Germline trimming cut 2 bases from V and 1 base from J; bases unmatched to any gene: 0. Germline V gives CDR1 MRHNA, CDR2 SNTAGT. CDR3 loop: CASSDGTGGTDTQYF. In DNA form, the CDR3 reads TGTGCCAGCAGTGACGGGACAGGGGGCACAGATACGCAGTATTTT.

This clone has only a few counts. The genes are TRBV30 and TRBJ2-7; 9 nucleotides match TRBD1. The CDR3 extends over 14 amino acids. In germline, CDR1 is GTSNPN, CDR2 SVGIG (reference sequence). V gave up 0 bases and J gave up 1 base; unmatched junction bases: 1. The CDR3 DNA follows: TGTGCCTGGAGTGTAGGGACAGGGTCCTACGAGCAGTACTTC. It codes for CAWSVGTGSYEQYF.

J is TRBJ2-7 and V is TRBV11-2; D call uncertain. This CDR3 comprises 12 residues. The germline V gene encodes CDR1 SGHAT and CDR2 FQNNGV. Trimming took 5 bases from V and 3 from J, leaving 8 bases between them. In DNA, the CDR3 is TGTGCCAGCAGCGCCGAGGTCTACGAGCAGTACTTC. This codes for CASSAEVYEQYF.

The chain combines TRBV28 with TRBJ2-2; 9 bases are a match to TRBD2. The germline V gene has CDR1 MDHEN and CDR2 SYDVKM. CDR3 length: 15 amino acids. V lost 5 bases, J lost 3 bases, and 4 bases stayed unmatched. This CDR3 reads CASSRAGGHTGELFF. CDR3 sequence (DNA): TGTGCCAGCAGTAGGGCGGGAGGGCACACCGGGGAGCTGTTTTTT.

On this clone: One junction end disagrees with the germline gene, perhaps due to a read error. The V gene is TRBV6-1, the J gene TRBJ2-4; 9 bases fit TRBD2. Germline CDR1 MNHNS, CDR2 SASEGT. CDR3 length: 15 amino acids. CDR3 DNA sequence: TGTGCCAGCAATGTCAGGGGACTAGCCAAAAACAGTCAGTACTTC. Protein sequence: CASNVRGLAKNSQYF.

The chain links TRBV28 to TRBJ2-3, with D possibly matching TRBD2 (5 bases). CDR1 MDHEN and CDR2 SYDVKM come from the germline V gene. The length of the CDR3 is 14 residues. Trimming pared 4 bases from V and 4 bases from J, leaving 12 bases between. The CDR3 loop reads CASSSAKGADTQYF. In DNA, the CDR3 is TGTGCCAGCAGTTCGGCGAAGGGAGCAGATACGCAGTATTTT. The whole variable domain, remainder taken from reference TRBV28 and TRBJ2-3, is DVKVTQSSRYLVKRTGEKVFLECVQDMDHENMFWYRQDPGLGLRLIYFSYDVKMKEKGDIPEGYSVSREKKERFSLILESASTNQTSMYLCASSSAKGADTQYFGPGTRLTVL.

CDR3 region: CASSGAGTGPTEAFF. CDR3 DNA sequence: TGTGCCAGCAGTGGGGCTGGAACAGGGCCAACTGAAGCTTTCTTT. This chain links TRBV28 with TRBJ1-1, with a possible D match to TRBD1 (6 bases). The CDR3 is 15 amino acids. V lost 5 bases and J lost 5, with 18 bases in between. Per germline, CDR1 MDHEN and CDR2 SYDVKM.

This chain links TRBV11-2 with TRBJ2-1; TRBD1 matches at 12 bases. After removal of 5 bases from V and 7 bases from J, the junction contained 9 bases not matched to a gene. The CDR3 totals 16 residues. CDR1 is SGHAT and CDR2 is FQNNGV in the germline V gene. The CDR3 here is CASSAWGQGAPNEQFF. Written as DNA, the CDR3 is TGTGCCAGCAGCGCGTGGGGACAGGGGGCGCCGAATGAGCAGTTCTTC.

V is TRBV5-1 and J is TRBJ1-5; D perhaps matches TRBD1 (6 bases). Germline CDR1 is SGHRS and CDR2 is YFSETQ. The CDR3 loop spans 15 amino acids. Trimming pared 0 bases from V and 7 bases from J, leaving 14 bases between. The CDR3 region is CASSLVAGVGQPQHF. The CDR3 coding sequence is TGCGCCAGCAGCTTGGTGGCAGGGGTAGGGCAGCCCCAGCATTTT.

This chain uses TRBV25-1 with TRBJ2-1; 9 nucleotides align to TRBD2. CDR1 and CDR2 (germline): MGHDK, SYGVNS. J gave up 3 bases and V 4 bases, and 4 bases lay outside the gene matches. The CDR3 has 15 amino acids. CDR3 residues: CASSGGRGVYNEQFF. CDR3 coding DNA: TGTGCCAGCAGTGGCGGGAGGGGGGTCTACAATGAGCAGTTCTTC.

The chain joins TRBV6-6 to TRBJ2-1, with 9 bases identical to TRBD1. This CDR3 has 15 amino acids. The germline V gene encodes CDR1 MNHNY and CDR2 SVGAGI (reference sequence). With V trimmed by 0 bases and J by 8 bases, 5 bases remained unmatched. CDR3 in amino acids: CASSYSGTGYDEQFF. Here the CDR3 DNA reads TGTGCCAGCAGTTACTCTGGGACAGGGTACGATGAGCAGTTCTTC.

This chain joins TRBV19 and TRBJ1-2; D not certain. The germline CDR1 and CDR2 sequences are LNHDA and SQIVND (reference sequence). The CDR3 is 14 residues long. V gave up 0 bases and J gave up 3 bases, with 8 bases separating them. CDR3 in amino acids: CASSIDRAHYGYTF. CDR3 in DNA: TGTGCCAGTAGTATAGATCGCGCGCACTATGGCTACACCTTC.

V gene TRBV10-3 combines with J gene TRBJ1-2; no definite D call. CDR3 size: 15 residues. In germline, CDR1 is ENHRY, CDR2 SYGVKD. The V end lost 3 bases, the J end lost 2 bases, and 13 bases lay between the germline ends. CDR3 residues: CAISDIRSGNYGYTF. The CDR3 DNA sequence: TGTGCCATCAGTGATATTAGGTCGGGGAACTATGGCTACACCTTC.